This T cell receptor beta chain was captured in a study of early T cells in non-severe SARS-CoV-2 infection. Study summary: Chains were unpaired, as sequencing was done on bulk RNA from unsorted whole blood.

The protocol attached unique molecular identifiers to individual cDNA molecules. TCRdb itself ran the 5' RACE reads through MiXCR, one entry per CDR3 protein. The sample lists tens of thousands of distinct CDR3 sequences; roughly an eighth were seen once. The germline V gene encodes CDR1 DFQATT and CDR2 SNEGSKA (reference sequence). CDR3 length: 17 residues. Trimming shortened V by 5 bases and J by 1 base, and 21 bases separated the two germline ends. Findings and caveats of the study: Clonotype matching in VDJdb favored anti-spike CD8 responses and did not capture private and CD4 specificities.

This clonotype occurred a few times. Its antigen is unknown. The chain has TRBV20-1 and TRBJ2-1; tentatively, D is TRBD2 (6 bases). Sequencing used whole blood. The TCR comes from an adult who was a healthcare worker with PCR-confirmed SARS-CoV-2 infection or an uninfected control (not recorded which). This CDR3 is CSAVRFWGLASYNEQFF. The CDR3 region has the DNA TGCAGTGCTGTCCGGTTTTGGGGACTTGCATCCTACAATGAGCAGTTCTTC.